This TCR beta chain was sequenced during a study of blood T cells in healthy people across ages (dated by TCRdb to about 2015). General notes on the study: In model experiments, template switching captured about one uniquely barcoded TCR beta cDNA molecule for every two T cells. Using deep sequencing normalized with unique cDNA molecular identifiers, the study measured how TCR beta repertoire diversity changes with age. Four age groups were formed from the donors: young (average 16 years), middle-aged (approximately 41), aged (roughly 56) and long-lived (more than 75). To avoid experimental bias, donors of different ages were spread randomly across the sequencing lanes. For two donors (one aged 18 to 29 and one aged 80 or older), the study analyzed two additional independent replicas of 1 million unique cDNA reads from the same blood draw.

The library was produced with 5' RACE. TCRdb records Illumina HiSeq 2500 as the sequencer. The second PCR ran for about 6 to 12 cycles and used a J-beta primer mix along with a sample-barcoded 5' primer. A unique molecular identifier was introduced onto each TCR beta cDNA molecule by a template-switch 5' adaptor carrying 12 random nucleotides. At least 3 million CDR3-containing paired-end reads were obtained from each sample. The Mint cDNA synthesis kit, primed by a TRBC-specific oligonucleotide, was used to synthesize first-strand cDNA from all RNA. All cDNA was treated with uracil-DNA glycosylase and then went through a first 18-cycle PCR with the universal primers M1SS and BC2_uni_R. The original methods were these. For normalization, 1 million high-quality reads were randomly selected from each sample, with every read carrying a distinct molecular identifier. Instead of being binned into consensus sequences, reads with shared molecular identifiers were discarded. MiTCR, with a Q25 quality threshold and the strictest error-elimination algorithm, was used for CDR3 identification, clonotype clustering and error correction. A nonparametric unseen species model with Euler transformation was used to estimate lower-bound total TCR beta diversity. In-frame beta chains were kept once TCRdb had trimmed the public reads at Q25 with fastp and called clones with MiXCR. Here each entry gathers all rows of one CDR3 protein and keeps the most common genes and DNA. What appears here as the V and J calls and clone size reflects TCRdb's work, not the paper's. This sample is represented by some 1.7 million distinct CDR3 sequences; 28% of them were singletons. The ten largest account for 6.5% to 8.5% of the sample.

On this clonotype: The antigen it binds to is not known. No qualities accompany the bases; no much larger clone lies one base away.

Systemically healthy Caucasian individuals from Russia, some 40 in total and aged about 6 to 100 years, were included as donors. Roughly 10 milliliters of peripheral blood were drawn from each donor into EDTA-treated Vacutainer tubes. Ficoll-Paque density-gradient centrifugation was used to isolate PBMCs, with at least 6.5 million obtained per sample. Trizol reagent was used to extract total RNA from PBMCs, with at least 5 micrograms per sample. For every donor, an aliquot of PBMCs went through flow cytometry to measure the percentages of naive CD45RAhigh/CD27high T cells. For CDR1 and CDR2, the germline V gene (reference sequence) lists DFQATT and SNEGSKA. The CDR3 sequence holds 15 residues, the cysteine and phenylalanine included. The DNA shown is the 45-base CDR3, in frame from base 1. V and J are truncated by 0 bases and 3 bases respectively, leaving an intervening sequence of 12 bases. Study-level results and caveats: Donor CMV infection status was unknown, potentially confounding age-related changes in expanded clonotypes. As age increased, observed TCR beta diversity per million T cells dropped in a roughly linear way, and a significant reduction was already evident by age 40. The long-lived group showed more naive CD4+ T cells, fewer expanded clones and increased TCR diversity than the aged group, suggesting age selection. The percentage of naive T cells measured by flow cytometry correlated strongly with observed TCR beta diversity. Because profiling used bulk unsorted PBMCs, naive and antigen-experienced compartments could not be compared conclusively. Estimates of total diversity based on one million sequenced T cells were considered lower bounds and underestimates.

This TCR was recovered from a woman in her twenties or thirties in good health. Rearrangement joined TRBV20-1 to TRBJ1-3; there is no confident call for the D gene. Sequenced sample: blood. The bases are TGCAGTGCTAGAGATAGGAAGGGCGATGGAAACACCATATATTTT. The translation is CSARDRKGDGNTIYF.